Below are 11 T cell receptor beta chains sequenced from a single sample in a study of T cell changes during pregnancy in multiple sclerosis. The assay was immunoSEQ multiplex PCR, and TCRdb's table has in-frame clones only and misses some. The profile covers some 70,000 clones, with 90% appearing a single time and around 1.5% taken by the ten largest. The material was peripheral blood, obtained in the third trimester of pregnancy. These receptors were taken from a female donor with multiple sclerosis, enrolled in a pregnancy study.

The chain has TRBV27 and TRBJ2-2; 8 bases agree with TRBD1. Germline CDR1 reads MNHEY; CDR2 reads SMNVEV (reference sequence). Trimming cost V 3 bases and J 0 bases; bases outside gene matches: 0. The CDR3 sequence is 15 residues long. CDR3 nucleotide sequence: TGTGCCAGCAGTTTGACAGGGGCGAACACCGGGGAGCTGTTTTTT. Amino acid sequence: CASSLTGANTGELFF.

The chain couples TRBV18 to TRBJ2-3, with D perhaps TRBD1 (5 bases). Germline V gene sequence: CDR1 KGHSH, CDR2 LQKENI. Trimming stripped 6 bases from V and 3 bases from J, with 13 bases between. The CDR3 has 14 residues. The CDR3 DNA follows: TGTGCCAGCTCCATGCAGGGCGAAACAGATACGCAGTATTTT. Amino acid sequence: CASSMQGETDTQYF.

The V gene is TRBV7-2, the J gene TRBJ1-1, with TRBD1 matching over 7 bases. After removal of 4 bases from V and 3 bases from J, the junction contained 2 bases not matched to a gene. Per the germline V gene, CDR1 is SGHTA and CDR2 is FQGNSA. The CDR3 spans 13 residues. CDR3 loop: CASSSQGDTEAFF. CDR3 sequence (DNA): TGTGCCAGCAGCTCCCAGGGGGACACTGAAGCTTTCTTT. Supplemented by reference TRBV7-2 and TRBJ1-1, the full variable domain reads GAGVSQSPSNKVTEKGKDVELRCDPISGHTALYWYRQSLGQGLEFLIYFQGNSAPDKSGLPSDRFSAERTGGSVSTLTIQRTQQEDSAVYLCASSSQGDTEAFFGQGTRLTVV.

The CDR3 DNA follows: TGTGCCAGCAGTTCTCGACTAGCGGGGTTCTACGAGCAGTACTTC. Protein sequence: CASSSRLAGFYEQYF. The J gene is TRBJ2-7, the V gene TRBV27; 11 bases map to TRBD2. Germline V lookup: CDR1 MNHEY, CDR2 SMNVEV (reference sequence). There are 15 residues in the CDR3. The V and J ends lost 4 bases and 3 bases, in that order; junction bases with no gene match: 5.

V and J are TRBV11-2 and TRBJ1-2; D remains unclear. There are 18 residues in the CDR3. Trimming removed 2 bases at V and 5 bases at J, with 24 bases between. The germline V gene encodes CDR1 SGHAT and CDR2 FQNNGV. DNA of the CDR3: TGTGCCAGCAGCTTAATGTCCTCGGGTGCATACTCTTTGTATGGCTACACCTTC. Residues: CASSLMSSGAYSLYGYTF.

This clone was observed once. The chain is built from TRBV19 and TRBJ2-1; 7 nucleotides align to TRBD2. CDR3 length equals 14 residues. The V gene end was trimmed by 5 bases and the J gene end by 9 bases; junction bases not matched to a gene: 10. Germline V gene lookup returns CDR1 LNHDA and CDR2 SQIVND (reference sequence). The chain's CDR3 is CASSSGRALREQFF. In DNA, the CDR3 is TGTGCCAGTAGTTCTGGGAGGGCCTTGCGTGAGCAGTTCTTC. Supplemented by reference TRBV19 and TRBJ2-1, the full variable domain reads DGGITQSPKYLFRKEGQNVTLSCEQNLNHDAMYWYRQDPGQGLRLIYYSQIVNDFQKGDIAEGYSVSREKKESFPLTVTSAQKNPTAFYLCASSSGRALREQFFGPGTRLTVL.

This clone was picked up a small number of times. The DNA of the CDR3 is TGTGCCAGCAGCCCCCCGGTTTATGAGCAGTACTTC. It translates to CASSPPVYEQYF. This chain links TRBV27 with TRBJ2-7; D gene unclear. Germline CDR1 is MNHEY and CDR2 is SMNVEV (reference sequence). The CDR3 runs to 12 residues. V was shortened by 6 bases and J by 7 bases, with 13 bases between the two germline ends.

At least ten counts were recorded for this clone. The chain links TRBV27 to TRBJ2-3; 7 bases are shared with TRBD1. Germline CDR1 reads MNHEY; CDR2 reads SMNVEV (reference sequence). The trim removed 3 bases at V and 3 bases at J, leaving 6 bases unmatched. The CDR3 is 15 amino acids. The CDR3 region is CASSFDRVGTDTQYF. The CDR3 coding sequence is TGTGCCAGCAGTTTCGACAGGGTAGGGACAGATACGCAGTATTTT.

The V call is TRBV30, the J call TRBJ1-5; no clear D gene. V lost 2 bases to trimming and J lost 2 bases, with 16 bases between them. Germline assignment: CDR1 GTSNPN and CDR2 SVGIG (reference sequence). The CDR3 is made up of 16 amino acids. The CDR3 DNA is TGTGCCTGGAGTTTCGGGTCCGGAGGGCGCAATCAGCCCCAGCATTTT. Protein sequence: CAWSFGSGGRNQPQHF.

Concerning this clone: The CDR3 end shows no conserved phenylalanine or tryptophan, and so a read error is likely. No DNA is shown, since the ends of the CDR3 on it are uncertain; the CDR3 is the one TCRdb lists. The genes are TRBV19 and TRBJ1-2; the DNA was not compared with TRBD1, the D call given in the table. The germline gives CDR1 LNHDA, CDR2 SQIVND (reference sequence). The CDR3 spans 13 amino acids, including both terminal residues. The CDR3 protein is CASSPGTGPSKKL.

This CDR3 reads CASSLEGQGMGEQYF. The CDR3 DNA is TGTGCCAGCAGCTTAGAGGGACAGGGAATGGGCGAGCAGTACTTC. V usage is TRBV7-7 and J usage is TRBJ2-7; 9 bases match TRBD1. With V trimmed by 1 base and J by 6 bases, 7 bases remained unmatched. The CDR3 loop spans 15 amino acids. CDR1 and CDR2 (germline): SSHAT, FNYEAQ (reference sequence).